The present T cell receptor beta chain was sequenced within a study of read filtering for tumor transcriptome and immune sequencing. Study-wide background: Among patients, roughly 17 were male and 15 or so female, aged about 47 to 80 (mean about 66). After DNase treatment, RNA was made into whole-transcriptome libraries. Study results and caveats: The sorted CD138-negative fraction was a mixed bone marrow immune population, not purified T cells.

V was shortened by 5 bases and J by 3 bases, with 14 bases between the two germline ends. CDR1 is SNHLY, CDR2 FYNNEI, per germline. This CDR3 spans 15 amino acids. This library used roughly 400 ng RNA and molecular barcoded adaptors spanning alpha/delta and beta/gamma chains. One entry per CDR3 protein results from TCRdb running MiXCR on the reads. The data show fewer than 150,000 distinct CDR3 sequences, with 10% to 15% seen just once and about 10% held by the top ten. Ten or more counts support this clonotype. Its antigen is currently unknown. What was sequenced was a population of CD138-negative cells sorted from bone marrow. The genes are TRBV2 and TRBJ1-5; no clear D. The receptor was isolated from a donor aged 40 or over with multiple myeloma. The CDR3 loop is CASSLIGRFNQPQHF. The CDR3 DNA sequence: TGTGCCAGCAGTCTCATAGGGCGGTTCAATCAGCCCCAGCATTTT.